A single sample is the source of the 3 T cell receptor beta chains below, sequenced in a study of blood T cell repertoires in COVID-19. Assay used: immunoSEQ multiplex PCR; TCRdb lists only in-frame clones, some missing. The repertoire holds about 280,000 clones, with 65% to 90% as singletons. Sequencing used peripheral blood. The receptors shown here come from a human donor in a cohort sampled during active COVID-19.

The V and J genes are TRBV21-1 and TRBJ2-7; the D call in the table, TRBD2, was not verified against the DNA. TRBV21-1 is a documented pseudogene. This CDR3 contains 16 residues. The CDR3 bases are TGTGCCAGCAGCGCTCCCGGGACTAGGGGGGGATACGAGCAGTACTTC. Protein: CASSAPGTRGGYEQYF.

In nucleotides, the CDR3 is TGTGCCAGCAGCCCCACAGGGCTCTACAATCAGCCCCAGCATTTT. It specifies CASSPTGLYNQPQHF. J is TRBJ1-5 and V is TRBV28, with D perhaps matching TRBD1 (6 bases). The CDR3 runs to 15 residues. The germline V gene has CDR1 MDHEN and CDR2 SYDVKM. V was clipped by 6 bases and J by 3 bases, with 15 bases between them.

The chain recombines TRBV6-5 with TRBJ1-4, with D perhaps matching TRBD1 (5 bases). The V end was cut by 3 bases, the J end by 2 bases, with 10 bases between. Germline V gene lookup returns CDR1 MNHEY and CDR2 SVGAGI. The CDR3 spans 15 residues. In nucleotides, the CDR3 is TGTGCCAGCAGTTATTGGGGGGGGACTAATGAAAAACTGTTTTTT. Residues: CASSYWGGTNEKLFF.